The 23 T cell receptor beta chains in this list originate from one sample, sequenced in a study of CD8+CD57+ T cells in acquired aplastic anemia. Profiles of TCR beta VDJ and CDR3 were generated from a genomic DNA template. Using its own MiXCR run on the reads, TCRdb lists one record per CDR3 protein. The table has about 100,000 distinct CDR3 sequences, 40% to 65% seen once. The sample comprised sorted CD4+, CD8+, or CD8+CD57+ T cells (not recorded which) from PBMCs. Receptor source: a human donor in good health, serving as a control.

This clonotype was recorded a few times. This chain uses TRBV10-3 with TRBJ1-5; no clear D gene. Trimming pared 10 bases from V and 2 bases from J, leaving 18 bases between. The CDR3 totals 15 residues. Germline-derived CDR1 and CDR2 are ENHRY and SYGVKD. The CDR3 DNA is TGTGCCAGCGGTGGTAGCCACAGTGGCAATCAGCCCCAGCATTTT. Translation: CASGGSHSGNQPQHF.

This clonotype has more than one count but fewer than ten. This chain uses TRBV29-1 with TRBJ1-1; D is unresolved. Trimming removed 7 bases at V and 1 base at J, with 10 bases between. Germline V gives CDR1 SQVTM, CDR2 ANQGSEA. This CDR3 has 12 amino acids. In nucleotides, the CDR3 is TGCAGCGCCCTACACACGAACACTGAAGCTTTCTTT. Translated, it gives CSALHTNTEAFF.

V and J are TRBV2 and TRBJ2-1, with 9 bases that match TRBD1. Trimming took 6 bases from V and 2 from J; bases not matched to a gene: 11. CDR1 is SNHLY and CDR2 is FYNNEI in the germline V gene. The CDR3 spans 17 residues. CDR3 nucleotide sequence: TGTGCCAGCAGCACCAATACCGGGACAGGGACCTACAATGAGCAGTTCTTC. Amino acids: CASSTNTGTGTYNEQFF.

The V and J genes are TRBV10-3 and TRBJ2-7; 7 bases align to TRBD1. This CDR3 has 15 amino acids. Unmatched junction bases numbered 7, after V lost 2 bases and J lost 3 bases. Germline loops: CDR1 ENHRY, CDR2 SYGVKD. CDR3 sequence: CAISEPDREDYEQYF. The CDR3 nucleotides read TGTGCCATCAGTGAGCCCGACAGGGAAGACTACGAGCAGTACTTC.

This chain connects TRBV2 to TRBJ2-5, with 7 bases aligning to TRBD2. With V trimmed by 5 bases and J by 5 bases, 11 bases remained unmatched. The CDR3 runs 15 residues. From germline, CDR1 is SNHLY and CDR2 FYNNEI. The CDR3 DNA sequence: TGTGCCAGCAGTTGGGAGGGCGTAGGTAGGGAGACCCAGTACTTC. Translation gives CASSWEGVGRETQYF.

Concerning this clonotype itself: With a much larger clone just one base away, this may be a read error. Here the CDR3 omits its conserved ending phenylalanine or tryptophan, so a read error is the likely source. This chain links TRBV4-3 with TRBJ2-1; 9 bases are shared with TRBD2. The CDR3 runs 16 residues. Germline CDR1 LGHNA, CDR2 YSLEER. Trimming took 1 base from V and 7 from J; bases not matched to a gene: 8. DNA of the CDR3: TGCGCCAGCAGCCAAGTGCGCGGGGGGGCGTGGAATGAGCAGTTCCTC. Residues: CASSQVRGGAWNEQFL.

The chain joins TRBV7-2 to TRBJ1-5; no definite D call. Trimming pared 6 bases from V and 6 bases from J, leaving 9 bases between. CDR1 is SGHTA, CDR2 FQGNSA, per germline. The CDR3 has 12 amino acids. The CDR3 DNA reads TGTGCCAGCAGTCGCCCCGGTCAGCCCCAGCATTTT. Translating gives CASSRPGQPQHF.

This clonotype appeared a single time. The chain is built from TRBV24-1 and TRBJ1-5; TRBD1 might be the D (5 bases). This CDR3 comprises 17 residues. Germline V gives CDR1 KGHDR, CDR2 SFDVKD. V was shortened by 4 bases and J by 5 bases, with 20 bases between the two germline ends. The DNA for the CDR3 is TGTGCCACCAGTGACCCAGACAGCCAGCGGCGGGATCAGCCCCAGCATTTT. Its protein product is CATSDPDSQRRDQPQHF.

This clonotype was counted between two and nine times. The rearrangement uses TRBV29-1 and TRBJ2-7; possible D gene TRBD2, 6 bases. In germline, CDR1 is SQVTM, CDR2 ANQGSEA. The germline V and J ends were trimmed by 4 bases and 3 bases, with 16 bases remaining between them. The length of the CDR3 is 14 residues. The CDR3 coding sequence is TGCAGCGTTGTCATACTAGCTGTGAGCTACGAGCAGTACTTC. This sequence encodes CSVVILAVSYEQYF.

The genes are TRBV25-1 and TRBJ2-3; D is undetermined. The V end lost 7 bases, the J end lost 5 bases, and 16 bases lay between the germline ends. Germline V gene lookup returns CDR1 MGHDK and CDR2 SYGVNS. The CDR3 consists of 14 residues. The chain's CDR3 is CASTFLSQRDTQYF. The CDR3 DNA follows: TGTGCCAGCACTTTCCTCTCACAGCGAGATACGCAGTATTTT.

This sequence joins TRBV7-2 and TRBJ2-7; possible D gene TRBD1, 6 bases. Trimming took off 8 bases at V and 2 bases at J, with 13 bases between the two ends. The CDR3 totals 13 residues. Germline V CDR1 and CDR2: SGHTA, FQGNSA. CDR3 nucleotide sequence: TGTGCCAGCCGGGTTGGGGGCCCCTACGAGCAGTACTTC. It is translated as CASRVGGPYEQYF.

The V and J genes are TRBV19 and TRBJ1-1; D perhaps matches TRBD1 (5 bases). Germline loops: CDR1 LNHDA, CDR2 SQIVND (reference sequence). This CDR3 spans 13 amino acids. The V and J ends lost 3 bases and 10 bases respectively, with 15 bases between them. The CDR3 DNA is TGTGCCAGTAGTATTTCCAGGACGAGGGGAGCTTTCTTT. As protein: CASSISRTRGAFF.

The chain is built from TRBV6-5 and TRBJ2-1; D might be TRBD2 (5 bases). CDR1 and CDR2 from the germline V gene are MNHEY and SVGAGI. This CDR3 contains 12 residues. With 2 bases removed from V and 9 bases from J, the gap between germline ends came to 8 bases. For the CDR3, the DNA is TGTGCCAGCAGTTACGAGGGCTCTGAGCAGTTCTTC. Amino acid sequence: CASSYEGSEQFF.

This clonotype appeared a single time. This sequence joins TRBV2 and TRBJ1-6; the D is unclear. Per the germline V gene, CDR1 is SNHLY and CDR2 is FYNNEI. The V end lost 7 bases, the J end lost 6 bases, and 10 bases lay between the germline ends. The CDR3 totals 13 residues. CDR3 region: CASTIESNSPLHF. As DNA, the CDR3 is TGTGCCAGCACGATCGAATCTAATTCACCCCTCCACTTT.

The gene calls are TRBV25-1 and TRBJ2-1; 12 nucleotides line up with TRBD1. V shed 6 bases and J 8 bases; nucleotides not matched to a gene: 8. This CDR3 is 15 amino acids long. Per the germline V gene, CDR1 is MGHDK and CDR2 is SYGVNS. The CDR3 here is CASRGGGQGAHEQFF. The CDR3 DNA sequence: TGTGCCAGCAGGGGAGGGGGACAGGGGGCTCATGAGCAGTTCTTC.

Only a few counts were recorded for this clonotype. The V gene is TRBV5-5, the J gene TRBJ2-7; D might be TRBD1 (6 bases). In germline, CDR1 is SGHKS, CDR2 YYEKEE (reference sequence). This CDR3 is 15 amino acids long. V was shortened by 2 bases and J by 0 bases, with 12 bases between the two germline ends. The CDR3 bases are TGTGCCAGCAGCTTTGACAGGTTAAACTCCTACGAGCAGTACTTC. Its protein product is CASSFDRLNSYEQYF. Complete variable domain (other parts from reference TRBV5-5 and TRBJ2-7): DAGVTQSPTHLIKTRGQQVTLRCSPISGHKSVSWYQQVLGQGPQFIFQYYEKEERGRGNFPDRFSARQFPNYSSELNVNALLLGDSALYLCASSFDRLNSYEQYFGPGTRLTVT.

The genes are TRBV5-5 and TRBJ1-1; D perhaps matches TRBD1 (5 bases). The length of the CDR3 is 12 residues. V lost 2 bases and J 7 bases, leaving 9 bases between the germline ends. Germline V gives CDR1 SGHKS, CDR2 YYEKEE (reference sequence). The CDR3 here is CASSLGDDEAFF. In DNA, the CDR3 is TGTGCCAGCAGCTTAGGGGACGATGAAGCTTTCTTT.

This clonotype was detected a few times. The chain joins TRBV12-5 to TRBJ2-7; no clear D gene. V dropped 4 bases and J dropped 2 bases, with 6 bases sitting between them. The CDR3 sequence is 12 residues long. Germline V gene sequence: CDR1 LGHNT, CDR2 FRNRAP. CDR3 in amino acids: CASGSVTYEQYF. CDR3 nucleotide sequence: TGTGCTAGTGGTTCGGTAACCTACGAGCAGTACTTC.

This chain uses TRBV7-3 with TRBJ1-2, with a tentative D call TRBD1 (5 bases). The CDR3 is made up of 15 amino acids. The V gene's germline CDR1 is SGHTA and CDR2 FQGTGA. V shed 2 bases and J shed 6 bases, with 16 bases lying between them. The CDR3 spells CASSLVPGSGDGYTF. The DNA for the CDR3 is TGTGCCAGCAGCTTAGTTCCAGGGAGCGGGGATGGCTACACCTTC.

The chain is built from TRBV7-8 and TRBJ1-5, with D uncertain. Germline CDR1 SGHVS, CDR2 FQNEAQ. Trimming left V 5 bases short and J 6 bases short, with 8 bases between. The CDR3 totals 12 residues. This chain's CDR3 is CASSRSGQPQHF. CDR3 in DNA: TGTGCCAGCAGCAGAAGCGGTCAGCCCCAGCATTTT.

The chain links TRBV10-3 to TRBJ1-6; possibly TRBD1 for D (5 bases). Trimming pared 4 bases from V and 7 bases from J, leaving 17 bases between. CDR1 is ENHRY, CDR2 SYGVKD, per germline. The CDR3 is 16 amino acids. In DNA, the CDR3 is TGTGCCATCAGTGTAGGGGAAGGAGGGTCCAATTCACCCCTCCACTTT. This sequence encodes CAISVGEGGSNSPLHF.

At least ten counts were recorded for this clonotype. This chain uses TRBV12-3 or TRBV12-4 with TRBJ2-3; the match to TRBD1 covers 7 bases. The CDR3 is 14 amino acids. J was trimmed by 0 bases and V by 5 bases; bases with no gene match: 2. The CDR3 DNA reads TGTGCCAGCAGTCCACAGGGGAGCACAGATACGCAGTATTTT. Residues: CASSPQGSTDTQYF.

The chain links TRBV19 to TRBJ2-1; possibly TRBD1 for D (5 bases). The CDR3 has 15 amino acids. The germline CDR1 and CDR2 sequences are LNHDA and SQIVND (reference sequence). V was trimmed by 1 base and J by 1 base, leaving 8 bases between them. CDR3 coding DNA: TGTGCCAGTAGTATAGGACAGTCGTCCTACAATGAGCAGTTCTTC. Protein product: CASSIGQSSYNEQFF.